This T cell receptor (beta chain) was identified in a study of vaccination and CD4 T cells after COVID-19. Turning to the study itself: The convalescents, six males and four females, included two who were Hispanic. Cellular stimulation was performed using overlapping spike peptides derived from SARS-CoV-2, HCoV-NL63, HCoV-OC43 and HCoV-229E.

This CDR3 comprises 14 residues. Germline loops: CDR1 LNHDA, CDR2 SQIVND (reference sequence). V was clipped by 7 bases and J by 0 bases, with 12 bases between them. Concerning this clonotype: Its target is not known.

Sequencing of the DNA from cultured CD4+ T cells was carried out with the Oncomine TCR Beta short-read assay. In this case, cultured CD4+ T cells provided the extracted genomic DNA. One entry per CDR3 protein results from TCRdb running MiXCR on the PCR reads. Of thousands of distinct CDR3 sequences detected, around 48% appear once; the ten largest clones hold 17%. Stated treatment: roughly 11-day PBMC culture with coronavirus spike peptide pools or control peptides (ViraFEST assay). According to the study, CD4+ T cells from the unexposed donor were gathered ahead of the COVID-19 pandemic (2011-2018).

The genes are TRBV19 and TRBJ1-1; maybe TRBD1 (5 bases). The clonotype comes from a human donor in good health. The sequenced material came from CD4+ T cells from blood, cultured in vitro. CDR3 DNA: TGTGCCAGTAACCCAGGGACCGTGAACACTGAAGCTTTCTTT. Translation gives CASNPGTVNTEAFF. Based on the CDR3 plus reference TRBV19 and TRBJ1-1, the full variable domain is DGGITQSPKYLFRKEGQNVTLSCEQNLNHDAMYWYRQDPGQGLRLIYYSQIVNDFQKGDIAEGYSVSREKKESFPLTVTSAQKNPTAFYLCASNPGTVNTEAFFGQGTRLTVV.